This is a list of T cell receptor beta chains from one sample in a study of shared clonotypes between healthy human individuals. This table comes from immunoSEQ multiplex PCR, and its TCRdb copy is limited to in-frame clones, with some not included. The table lists around 940,000 clones, 70% to 85% of them singletons. Sequencing was performed on memory CD4+ T cells sorted from blood. The source of these receptors is a man between 18 and 35 years old in good health. Both conserved end residues are trimmed from each CDR3.

>TRBJ1-5|15|TRBV22-1
PGSAREGQGGNQPQH
>TRBJ2-5|10|TRBV11-1
ASSSPPETQY
>TRBJ2-2|13|TRBV11-2
ASSLITGRPGELF
>TRBJ2-1|14|TRBV6-5
ASSYSPRSSYNEQF
>TRBJ2-7|11|TRBV5-4
ASSLRGRSEQY
>TRBJ2-7|13|TRBV18
ASSPGSAGSYEQY
>TRBJ2-3|13|TRBV7-3
ASSLLGQGADTQY
>TRBJ1-1|11|TRBV10-1
ASSEGRDTEAF
>TRBJ1-4|12|TRBV19
ASSPQGRDEKLF
>TRBJ2-4|15|TRBV18
ASSTSGTGGEKNIQY
>TRBJ1-6|13|TRBV7-9
ASSWKGQGGSPLH
>TRBJ2-3|10|TRBV30
AYATGTDTQY
>TRBJ2-3|13|TRBV2
ASSDAAGRTDTQY
>TRBJ1-1|13|TRBV5-1
ASSLGAGVNTEAF
>TRBJ1-5|12|TRBV5-6
ASTLWGLNQPQH
>TRBJ1-2|16|TRBV4-3
ASSQDRLDGGFGYGYT
>TRBJ2-5|12|TRBV6-5
ASSTQGPQETQY
>TRBJ2-2|12|TRBV2
ASRRLANTGELF
>TRBJ2-3|9|TRBV29-1
SVVGGDTQY
>TRBJ2-1|11|TRBV7-3
ASRGDKYNEQF
>TRBJ2-3|11|TRBV18
ASSPQSTDTQY
>TRBJ1-2|13|TRBV5-4
ASSLMDRVPYGYT
>TRBJ1-5|10|TRBV23-1
ASSLGSQPQH
>TRBJ2-5|14|TRBV29-1
SQTPLSGEPPETQY
>TRBJ1-5|13|TRBV25-1
ASSGLDGSNQPQH